The sequence of this TCR beta chain was determined in a study of cytomegalovirus exposure and HLA in healthy donors. Overall study findings and caveats: For most TCR beta V segments, an earlier analysis put the productive rate at about 87% or about 30% of the time.

The germline V gene has CDR1 GTSNPN and CDR2 SVGIG (reference sequence). Trimming shortened V by 4 bases and J by 2 bases, and 21 bases separated the two germline ends. The CDR3 totals 17 residues. To note about this clone: Its antigen is unidentified.

Primers included in the PCR were 60 Vbeta and 13 Jbeta primers. Profiled with immunoSEQ multiplex PCR; TCRdb holds only in-frame clones, not every one. The repertoire includes about 63,000 clones, 73% of them detected once, and under 6.5% sits in the top ten. The receptor's source is a man between 50 and 59 years old in good health and CMV-seronegative. The rearrangement links TRBV30 to TRBJ1-3; D perhaps matches TRBD1 (5 bases). Sequences were obtained from PBMCs. The CDR3 here is CAWIHAGLGVTGNTIYF. Here the CDR3 DNA reads TGTGCCTGGATTCACGCGGGGTTGGGGGTCACTGGAAACACCATATATTTT.